This paragraph covers one T cell receptor (beta chain) sequence. The antigen is not known. The sample belongs to a study of cytomegalovirus exposure and HLA in healthy donors. Regarding the study as a whole: Later on, an analysis showed TCR association rates differing by HLA locus, with DRB1 the most and HLA-C the fewest. The study designated 150 or so TCR beta chains cytomegalovirus-associated.

The PCR made use of 60 Vbeta and 13 Jbeta primers. Generated by immunoSEQ multiplex PCR, the TCRdb table keeps only in-frame clones and is missing some. The table for this sample gives fewer than 200,000 clones. Germline trimming cut 1 base from V and 9 bases from J; bases unmatched to any gene: 18. Germline V lookup: CDR1 MNHEY, CDR2 SMNVEV (reference sequence). The CDR3 loop spans 18 amino acids. This receptor was identified in a man aged 25 to 45 in good health and CMV-seronegative. Input material: PBMCs. The rearrangement joins TRBV27 to TRBJ2-1; TRBD2 matches 7 bases. In DNA form, the CDR3 reads TGTGCCAGCAGTTTATGGGGGGGTGGCGGGCGGGTAGTGAGTGAGCAGTTCTTC. Its protein product is CASSLWGGGGRVVSEQFF.